This TCR beta chain is from a study of T cells in tumors after PD-1 blockade. Study-level information: Patients received pembrolizumab 200 mg every 3 weeks or cemiplimab 350 mg every 2 weeks. On average, peripheral blood gave roughly 110,000 TCR templates and 30,000 to 40,000 unique clonotypes. The study's findings and limits: Blood contained about two fifths of the tumor's TCR clonotypes.

Here immunoSEQ multiplex PCR was the method, and the copy in TCRdb shows in-frame clones only, minus some. The sample records roughly 15,000 clones, over 75% being singletons. Worth noting for this clone: What it binds is not known.

The clonotype was recovered from a human donor with basal cell carcinoma. Sequenced here: PBMCs, sampled after anti-PD-1 treatment.

The CDR3 bases are TGTGCCAGCAGCTCACACCGGGACCCGGCTGGCAAAAACATTCAGTACTTC. This encodes CASSSHRDPAGKNIQYF. The chain is built from TRBV7-9 and TRBJ2-4; D assignment may be TRBD1 or TRBD2 (5 bases each). This CDR3 region has 17 residues. V lost 4 bases and J lost 3, with 19 bases in between. Germline values: CDR1 SEHNR, CDR2 FQNEAQ (reference sequence).